This T cell receptor (beta chain) originates from a study of T cells after posttransplantation cyclophosphamide. TCRdb's copy holds only in-frame clones and misses some; the assay was immunoSEQ multiplex PCR. This sample comprises approximately 40,000 clones, none seen once only. Germline-derived CDR1 and CDR2 are LGHNA and YNFKEQ. V dropped 4 bases and J dropped 8 bases, with 13 bases sitting between them. CDR3 length: 13 amino acids. V gene TRBV4-2 combines with J gene TRBJ2-3; possibly TRBD2 for D (5 bases). The TCR originated in a man in his forties in good health, CMV-negative, and a related stem cell transplant donor. The sample consisted of PBMCs. Written as DNA, the CDR3 is TGTGCCAGCAGCCCGGCGGGTGCGGGTACGCAGTATTTT. It is translated as CASSPAGAGTQYF.